Below, 21 T cell receptor beta chains from the same sample are listed, as sequenced in a study of cytomegalovirus exposure and HLA in healthy donors. 60 Vbeta and 13 Jbeta primers were used in PCR. Method: immunoSEQ multiplex PCR; TCRdb's copy keeps in-frame clones and lacks some. The data show about 190,000 clones, roughly 80% seen once. Material: PBMCs. The receptors derive from a woman younger than 35 in good health and CMV-seronegative.

This sequence joins TRBV27 and TRBJ1-2, with TRBD1 identical over 10 bases. Germline V gives CDR1 MNHEY, CDR2 SMNVEV (reference sequence). After removal of 7 bases from V and 5 bases from J, the junction contained 4 bases not matched to a gene. This CDR3 has 13 residues. This CDR3 reads CASMWTGGYGYTF. In nucleotides, the CDR3 is TGTGCCAGCATGTGGACAGGGGGTTATGGCTACACCTTC.

This sequence joins TRBV27 and TRBJ2-7, with a tentative D call TRBD2 (5 bases). The length of the CDR3 is 15 residues. Germline V gene lookup returns CDR1 MNHEY and CDR2 SMNVEV (reference sequence). Trimming left V 5 bases short and J 2 bases short, with 16 bases between. CDR3 loop: CASSLKAAGPYEQYF. DNA of the CDR3: TGTGCCAGCAGTCTCAAGGCGGCGGGTCCCTACGAGCAGTACTTC.

A note on this clone: The sample has other DNA sequences that encode this CDR3 too. The chain has TRBV4-1 and TRBJ2-7, with D uncertain. CDR1 and CDR2 (germline): MGHRA, YSYEKL. Trimming pared 0 bases from V and 4 bases from J, leaving 7 bases between. The CDR3 totals 13 residues. CDR3 DNA sequence: TGCGCCAGCAGCCAAGAGAGTTTGTACGAGCAGTACTTC. Its protein is CASSQESLYEQYF.

J is TRBJ2-5 and V is TRBV7-3, with 8 bases fitting TRBD1. The CDR3 is made up of 13 amino acids. In germline, CDR1 is SGHTA, CDR2 FQGTGA. V lost 4 bases and J lost 3; bases outside the gene matches: 1. This CDR3 reads CASSSTGEETQYF. The CDR3 DNA is TGTGCCAGCAGCTCGACAGGGGAAGAGACCCAGTACTTC.

This clone came up a few times. The gene calls are TRBV19 and TRBJ1-1; 7 nucleotides align to TRBD1. V dropped 3 bases and J dropped 0; count of bases not matched to a gene: 4. Germline values: CDR1 LNHDA, CDR2 SQIVND (reference sequence). The CDR3 is 15 residues long. This CDR3 reads CASSMGQSLNTEAFF. The CDR3 DNA follows: TGTGCCAGTAGTATGGGACAGAGCCTGAACACTGAAGCTTTCTTT.

The genes are TRBV19 and TRBJ1-4; D perhaps matches TRBD1 (6 bases). This CDR3 spans 15 amino acids. Germline values: CDR1 LNHDA, CDR2 SQIVND (reference sequence). V lost 3 bases to trimming and J lost 7 bases, with 15 bases between them. Written as DNA, the CDR3 is TGTGCCAGTAGTATCCGACAGGATTTCGCTGAAAAACTGTTTTTT. It codes for CASSIRQDFAEKLFF.

Worth noting for this clone: The sample contains more than one DNA sequence encoding this CDR3. V is TRBV19 and J is TRBJ2-7; TRBD1 matches 9 bases. The germline gives CDR1 LNHDA, CDR2 SQIVND (reference sequence). The CDR3 spans 12 residues. The trim removed 10 bases at V and 3 bases at J, leaving 4 bases unmatched. CDR3 region: CATRQGDYEQYF. The CDR3, as DNA: TGTGCCACCCGACAGGGGGACTACGAGCAGTACTTC.

In its sample, this clone was seen once. The chain employs TRBV28 and TRBJ2-7; 7 nucleotides match TRBD2. The germline CDR1 and CDR2 sequences are MDHEN and SYDVKM. This CDR3 has 13 amino acids. V lost 2 bases, J lost 5 bases, and 3 bases stayed unmatched. The CDR3 DNA reads as TGTGCCAGCAGTTTAGGCGGGAGACACGAGCAGTACTTC. It is translated as CASSLGGRHEQYF.

As DNA, the CDR3 is TGTGCCTGGACCCCCTGGGAGGACAGGGGGGCAATCCTGACAAGAGAAGCTTTCTTT. The encoded protein is CAWTPWEDRGAILTREAFF. The rearrangement joins TRBV30 to TRBJ1-1; 10 bases line up with TRBD1. Germline CDR1 GTSNPN, CDR2 SVGIG (reference sequence). V dropped 4 bases and J dropped 8; count of bases not matched to a gene: 25. The length of the CDR3 is 19 residues.

This clone was counted once. This sequence joins TRBV28 and TRBJ1-1, with a weak D call TRBD1 (5 bases). Germline V gives CDR1 MDHEN, CDR2 SYDVKM. V was trimmed by 5 bases and J by 5 bases, leaving 9 bases between them. The length of the CDR3 is 12 residues. DNA of the CDR3: TGTGCCAGCAGTCCGGGGGGGACTGAAGCTTTCTTT. Encoded protein: CASSPGGTEAFF.

The chain has TRBV19 and TRBJ2-7; no clear D. The V gene lost 5 bases and the J gene lost 1 base, with 15 bases spanning the gap. The V gene's germline CDR1 is LNHDA and CDR2 SQIVND (reference sequence). There are 15 residues in the CDR3. The CDR3 region has the DNA TGTGCCAGTAGTCCCTCAGGCCCTCTTTCCTACGAGCAGTACTTC. This codes for CASSPSGPLSYEQYF.

This clone was observed a handful of times. This chain connects TRBV5-1 to TRBJ1-2; 7 bases align to TRBD1. CDR3 size: 13 residues. Germline V gene data show CDR1 as SGHRS and CDR2 as YFSETQ. V shed 0 bases and J 6 bases; nucleotides not matched to a gene: 2. In DNA, the CDR3 is TGCGCCAGCAGCTTGGCCCAGGGGGATGGCTACACCTTC. Translated: CASSLAQGDGYTF.

The chain combines TRBV10-1 with TRBJ2-7; 11 positions match TRBD2. The CDR3 is 15 residues long. V lost 0 bases and J lost 3; bases outside the gene matches: 1. Per germline, CDR1 WNHNN and CDR2 SYGVQD (reference sequence). CDR3 nucleotide sequence: TGCGCCAGCAGTGAGTCAACTAGCGGGGGCTACGAGCAGTACTTC. Translated: CASSESTSGGYEQYF.

This clone was detected only a few times. The chain has TRBV6-1 and TRBJ2-2; 9 nucleotides agree with TRBD1. With 6 bases clipped from V and 5 bases from J, the junction kept 7 bases outside the gene matches. CDR1 and CDR2 (germline): MNHNS, SASEGT. The CDR3 consists of 15 residues. CDR3 loop: CASSPGQGITGELFF. CDR3 bases: TGTGCCAGCAGCCCGGGACAGGGAATAACCGGGGAGCTGTTTTTT.

The rearrangement uses TRBV29-1 and TRBJ1-2; D gene uncertain. Per the germline V gene, CDR1 is SQVTM and CDR2 is ANQGSEA. The CDR3 has 15 amino acids. Trimming took 2 bases from V and 5 from J, leaving 18 bases between them. In DNA, the CDR3 is TGCAGCGTTGAATTTAATAGGAACAGAAATTATGGCTACACCTTC. It specifies CSVEFNRNRNYGYTF.

J is TRBJ2-7 and V is TRBV11-2; no clear D gene. V was shortened by 1 base and J by 3 bases, with 7 bases between the two germline ends. Germline-derived CDR1 and CDR2 are SGHAT and FQNNGV. The CDR3 covers 13 residues. CDR3 sequence: CASSLAPNYEQYF. In DNA form, the CDR3 reads TGTGCCAGCAGCTTAGCCCCAAACTACGAGCAGTACTTC. Full variable domain (missing parts from reference TRBV11-2 and TRBJ2-7): EAGVAQSPRYKIIEKRQSVAFWCNPISGHATLYWYQQILGQGPKLLIQFQNNGVVDDSQLPKDRFSAERLKGVDSTLKIQPAKLEDSAVYLCASSLAPNYEQYFGPGTRLTVT.

This chain joins TRBV5-5 and TRBJ2-7, with TRBD2 identical over 9 bases. V gave up 5 bases and J gave up 3 bases; unmatched junction bases: 6. This CDR3 contains 14 residues. From germline, CDR1 is SGHKS and CDR2 YYEKEE (reference sequence). The CDR3, as DNA: TGTGCCAGCAGGTTGACTAGCGGCATCTACGAGCAGTACTTC. This translates into CASRLTSGIYEQYF.

This clone showed up just once. The gene calls are TRBV29-1 and TRBJ2-1, with a possible D match to TRBD1 (5 bases). V shed 6 bases and J shed 5 bases, with 23 bases lying between them. The CDR3 is 16 residues long. The germline CDR1 and CDR2 sequences are SQVTM and ANQGSEA. The CDR3 reads CSVLPLEGVIHNEQFF. The CDR3 DNA follows: TGCAGCGTCCTGCCACTCGAAGGGGTTATCCACAATGAGCAGTTCTTC.

Remarks on this clone: Other nucleotide sequences from this sample produce the same CDR3. The chain uses TRBV5-5 and TRBJ1-1; D gene unclear. This CDR3 comprises 13 residues. V lost 3 bases and J 2 bases, leaving 8 bases between the germline ends. Germline CDR1 SGHKS, CDR2 YYEKEE (reference sequence). CDR3 in amino acids: CASSWAGNTEAFF. The CDR3 DNA reads TGTGCCAGCAGCTGGGCGGGAAACACTGAAGCTTTCTTT.

This clone has a handful of counts. The V call is TRBV7-9, the J call TRBJ2-5, with 10 bases fitting TRBD2. The CDR3 consists of 15 residues. Germline V gene data show CDR1 as SEHNR and CDR2 as FQNEAQ (reference sequence). The V segment lost 1 base and the J segment 5 bases; nucleotides outside the gene matches: 4. The CDR3 bases are TGTGCCAGCAGCTTAGAGCGGGGGGGCTTGGAGACCCAGTACTTC. Translating gives CASSLERGGLETQYF.

In its sample, this clone was seen once. The rearrangement uses TRBV7-8 and TRBJ2-7; TRBD1 aligns across 7 bases. CDR1 SGHVS and CDR2 FQNEAQ come from the germline V gene. After removal of 5 bases from V and 2 bases from J, the junction contained 9 bases not matched to a gene. The CDR3 covers 15 residues. In DNA, the CDR3 is TGTGCCAGCAGCCCACACCGACAGGGAACCTACGAGCAGTACTTC. Protein sequence: CASSPHRQGTYEQYF.